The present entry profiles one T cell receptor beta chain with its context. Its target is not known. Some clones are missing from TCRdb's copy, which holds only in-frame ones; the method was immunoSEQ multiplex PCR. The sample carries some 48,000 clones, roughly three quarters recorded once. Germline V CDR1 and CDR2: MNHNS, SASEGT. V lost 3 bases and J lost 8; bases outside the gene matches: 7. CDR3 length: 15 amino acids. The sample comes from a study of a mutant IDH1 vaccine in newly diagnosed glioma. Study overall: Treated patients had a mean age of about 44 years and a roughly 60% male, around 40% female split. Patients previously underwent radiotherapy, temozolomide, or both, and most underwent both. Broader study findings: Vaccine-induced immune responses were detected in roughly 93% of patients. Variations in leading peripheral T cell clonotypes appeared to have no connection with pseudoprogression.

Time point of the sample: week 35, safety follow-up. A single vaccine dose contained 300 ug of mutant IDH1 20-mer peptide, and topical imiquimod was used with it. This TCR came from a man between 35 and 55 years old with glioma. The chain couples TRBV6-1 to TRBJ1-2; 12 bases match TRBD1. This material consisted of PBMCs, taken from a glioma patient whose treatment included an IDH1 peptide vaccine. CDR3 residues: CASSEPGQGAKGYTF. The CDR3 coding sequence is TGTGCCAGCAGTGAGCCGGGACAGGGGGCAAAAGGCTACACCTTC.